One sample yielded the 32 T cell receptor beta chains listed below, sequenced in a study of CD8 T cells in ankylosing spondylitis listed by TCRdb under 2017. Broad study findings and their caveats: A TCR beta motif of roughly 8 highly homologous amino acid variants appeared characteristic of blood from ankylosing spondylitis patients.

The library was obtained by 5' RACE. Sequencing used an Illumina HiSeq 2500. The raw public data were reprocessed by TCRdb itself: fastp quality trimming at Q25, MiXCR clonotype calling, in-frame beta chains only. Each entry is one CDR3 protein sequence, shown with its most common DNA and genes. The sample table lists around 770,000 distinct CDR3 sequences, roughly 19% of them with a count of one. The ten largest account for around 19% of the sample. Their recognized antigens are unknown. Sequencing was performed on blood, either unsorted or a sorted T cell fraction (not recorded which). Every receptor here comes from a male donor with ankylosing spondylitis.

This clonotype was seen more than once but under ten times. This chain links TRBV20-1 with TRBJ2-1, with D perhaps given as TRBD1 or TRBD2 (7 bases each). CDR1 and CDR2 from the germline V gene are DFQATT and SNEGSKA (reference sequence). This CDR3 spans 14 amino acids. V was cut by 7 bases and J by 4 bases, with 17 bases left in between. In DNA form, the CDR3 reads TGCAGTGTCCGGGACAGCGGGGAATACAATGAGCAGTTCTTC. This sequence encodes CSVRDSGEYNEQFF.

This clonotype was observed at least ten times. The V call is TRBV27, the J call TRBJ1-2, with 10 bases lining up with TRBD1. The V segment lost 6 bases and the J segment 1 base; nucleotides outside the gene matches: 8. Looked up from germline, CDR1 is MNHEY and CDR2 is SMNVEV (reference sequence). This CDR3 comprises 16 residues. CDR3 DNA sequence: TGTGCCAGCAGACTATCTGGACAGGGGGGTAACTATGGCTACACCTTC. Protein product: CASRLSGQGGNYGYTF.

The chain joins TRBV29-1 to TRBJ1-1, with 7 bases fitting TRBD1. The CDR3 is 11 amino acids. Looked up from germline, CDR1 is SQVTM and CDR2 is ANQGSEA. V lost 5 bases, J lost 6 bases, and 3 bases stayed unmatched. DNA for the CDR3: TGCAGCGTTACAGGGGCCGCTGAAGCTTTCTTT. Its protein is CSVTGAAEAFF. Filled out from reference TRBV29-1 and TRBJ1-1, the complete variable domain reads SAVISQKPSRDICQRGTSLTIQCQVDSQVTMMFWYRQQPGQSLTLIATANQGSEATYESGFVIDKFPISRPNLTFSTLTVSNMSPEDSSIYLCSVTGAAEAFFGQGTRLTVV.

This sequence joins TRBV6-1 and TRBJ2-3; the D is unclear. Per the germline V gene, CDR1 is MNHNS and CDR2 is SASEGT. The V end lost 6 bases, the J end lost 3 bases, and 13 bases lay between the germline ends. The CDR3 runs to 14 residues. DNA of the CDR3: TGTGCCAGCAGCCGGCCCGGCAGGACAGATACGCAGTATTTT. Its protein product is CASSRPGRTDTQYF.

This clonotype turned up a few times. V and J are TRBV5-1 and TRBJ2-5; D perhaps matches TRBD1 (6 bases). Germline V gene sequence: CDR1 SGHRS, CDR2 YFSETQ. The CDR3 is 14 residues long. V was trimmed by 7 bases and J by 5 bases, leaving 18 bases between them. CDR3 coding DNA: TGCGCCAGCTCGGTGTCAGGGGTGCGGGAGACCCAGTACTTC. It is translated as CASSVSGVRETQYF.

The genes are TRBV6-1 and TRBJ2-7; D assignment may be TRBD1 or TRBD2 (7 bases each). The germline CDR1 and CDR2 sequences are MNHNS and SASEGT. This CDR3 has 14 amino acids. The V and J ends lost 8 bases and 4 bases respectively, with 18 bases between them. The CDR3 bases are TGTGCCAGCGAGCCAGGGGGGACTATATACGAGCAGTACTTC. It is translated as CASEPGGTIYEQYF.

The chain couples TRBV12-2 to TRBJ1-5. TRBV12-2 has pseudogene status. This CDR3 region has 15 residues. CDR3 in amino acids: CASRSRGYSNQPQHF. The CDR3 bases are TGTGCAAGTCGCTCTAGGGGTTATAGCAATCAGCCCCAGCATTTT.

The chain uses TRBV7-9 and TRBJ2-1, with TRBD2 as a possible D gene (6 bases). The length of the CDR3 is 16 residues. Germline CDR1 SEHNR, CDR2 FQNEAQ (reference sequence). V was shortened by 2 bases and J by 2 bases, with 13 bases between the two germline ends. The CDR3 nucleotides are TGTGCCAGCAGCTTACTGACGGACTACGCCTACAATGAGCAGTTCTTC. It encodes CASSLLTDYAYNEQFF.

The gene calls are TRBV6-1 and TRBJ1-2; 9 nucleotides line up with TRBD1. With V trimmed by 6 bases and J by 7 bases, 9 bases remained unmatched. The germline CDR1 and CDR2 sequences are MNHNS and SASEGT. The CDR3 extends over 14 amino acids. As DNA, the CDR3 is TGTGCCAGCAGCCGGACAGGGGAGGTGCGTGGCTACACCTTC. Translated: CASSRTGEVRGYTF.

Ten or more counts support this clonotype. The rearrangement links TRBV7-9 to TRBJ2-2; a weak D match, TRBD2 (5 bases). The V gene lost 6 bases and the J gene lost 2 bases, with 10 bases spanning the gap. Germline V gene data show CDR1 as SEHNR and CDR2 as FQNEAQ (reference sequence). The CDR3 sequence is 14 residues long. In DNA, the CDR3 is TGTGCCAGCAGTCCTAGCATCAACACCGGGGAGCTGTTTTTT. This encodes CASSPSINTGELFF.

This chain joins TRBV27 and TRBJ2-1, with a weak D call TRBD2 (7 bases). This CDR3 region has 16 residues. Germline V gene sequence: CDR1 MNHEY, CDR2 SMNVEV (reference sequence). The V and J ends lost 1 base and 10 bases respectively, with 20 bases between them. CDR3 nucleotides: TGTGCCAGCAGTTTATGGTCAGGTGGAGGGGGAGGGGAGCAGTTCTTC. Translation: CASSLWSGGGGGEQFF.

This clonotype has a handful of counts. The genes are TRBV4-2 and TRBJ2-5; D is perhaps TRBD1 (5 bases). CDR1 is LGHNA and CDR2 is YNFKEQ in the germline V gene. The CDR3 runs 15 residues. V lost 0 bases, J lost 1 base, and 9 bases lay in between. The CDR3 nucleotides are TGTGCCAGCAGCCAAGATAAGGGGCGCCAAGAGACCCAGTACTTC. Residues: CASSQDKGRQETQYF.

This clonotype was counted a single time. The chain couples TRBV21-1 to TRBJ1-1; TRBD1 reflects the table's D call only, with no check against the DNA. TRBV21-1 is deemed a pseudogene. The CDR3 consists of 17 residues. CDR3 in amino acids: CASSTPGSDGMNTEAFF. In DNA form, the CDR3 reads TGTGCCAGCAGCACCCCCGGGTCCGACGGCATGAACACTGAAGCTTTCTTT.

This clonotype has ten or more counts. The chain uses TRBV5-1 and TRBJ2-3, with no clear D. This CDR3 contains 11 residues. Germline V gives CDR1 SGHRS, CDR2 YFSETQ. V shed 8 bases and J shed 5 bases, with 9 bases lying between them. The CDR3 sequence: CASLAGDTQYF. The CDR3 DNA is TGCGCCAGTTTAGCCGGAGATACGCAGTATTTT.

In this sample, this clonotype turned up a few times. The chain employs TRBV7-9 and TRBJ1-1; D perhaps matches TRBD1 (6 bases). The germline CDR1 and CDR2 sequences are SEHNR and FQNEAQ (reference sequence). V was shortened by 1 base and J by 4 bases, with 10 bases between the two germline ends. The CDR3 runs 14 residues. This CDR3 reads CASSLGVGATEAFF. In DNA, the CDR3 is TGTGCCAGCAGCTTAGGTGTGGGGGCCACTGAAGCTTTCTTT.

The V gene is TRBV7-8, the J gene TRBJ1-1; D is unclear. The CDR3 length is 13 residues. Germline lookup yields CDR1 SGHVS and CDR2 FQNEAQ. Trimming removed 1 base from V and 5 bases from J, with 8 bases in between. The CDR3 reads CASSLGVWTEAFF. For the CDR3, the DNA is TGTGCCAGCAGCTTAGGGGTTTGGACTGAAGCTTTCTTT.

The chain joins TRBV5-1 to TRBJ2-3, with TRBD2 identical over 11 bases. Germline V gene sequence: CDR1 SGHRS, CDR2 YFSETQ. The CDR3 extends over 15 amino acids. V lost 2 bases, J lost 5 bases, and 4 bases stayed unmatched. The CDR3 reads CASSFTSGGGDTQYF. The CDR3 DNA follows: TGCGCCAGCAGCTTCACTAGCGGGGGAGGAGATACGCAGTATTTT.

Only a few counts were recorded for this clonotype. The chain combines TRBV20-1 with TRBJ2-3; D is perhaps TRBD2 (5 bases). Between the trimmed V and J ends, which lost 6 bases and 5 bases, there was a span of 12 bases. The germline V gene encodes CDR1 DFQATT and CDR2 SNEGSKA (reference sequence). The CDR3 sequence is 12 residues long. CDR3 sequence reads: CSARTRGDTQYF. In DNA form, the CDR3 reads TGCAGTGCCCGGACTCGGGGAGATACGCAGTATTTT.

V gene TRBV27 combines with J gene TRBJ1-5; tentatively, D is TRBD1 (5 bases). The V gene's germline CDR1 is MNHEY and CDR2 SMNVEV (reference sequence). The V end lost 5 bases, the J end lost 3 bases, and 17 bases lay between the germline ends. The CDR3 sequence is 16 residues long. CDR3 coding DNA: TGTGCCAGCAGTCCGGGGGGGTACCAACCCAATCAGCCCCAGCATTTT. It codes for CASSPGGYQPNQPQHF.

The J gene is TRBJ2-1, the V gene TRBV7-8; no definite D call. CDR1 is SGHVS, CDR2 FQNEAQ, per germline. The CDR3 has 19 amino acids. Deletions cut 5 bases from V and 8 bases from J, with 31 bases between. CDR3 sequence: CASSLILRHYTAAIDEQFF. CDR3 nucleotides: TGTGCCAGCAGCCTCATATTACGACACTACACTGCCGCCATCGATGAGCAGTTCTTC.

This clonotype has only a few counts. This sequence joins TRBV24-1 and TRBJ2-7; D gene uncertain. The V gene lost 0 bases and the J gene lost 0 bases, with 14 bases spanning the gap. This CDR3 comprises 17 residues. Germline assignment: CDR1 KGHDR and CDR2 SFDVKD. The CDR3, as DNA: TGTGCCACCAGTGATTTGCAGGCTGTCAGCCGCTCCTACGAGCAGTACTTC. It is translated as CATSDLQAVSRSYEQYF.

The rearrangement links TRBV27 to TRBJ2-7, with D unresolved. The V gene's germline CDR1 is MNHEY and CDR2 SMNVEV (reference sequence). The CDR3 is 13 amino acids. The germline V and J ends were trimmed by 2 bases and 3 bases, with 8 bases remaining between them. CDR3 coding DNA: TGTGCCAGCAGTTTAGACGACGACTACGAGCAGTACTTC. This codes for CASSLDDDYEQYF.

The chain combines TRBV29-1 with TRBJ2-3; 10 nucleotides match TRBD2. Unmatched junction bases numbered 17, after V lost 3 bases and J lost 5 bases. CDR1 is SQVTM, CDR2 ANQGSEA, per germline. This CDR3 region has 18 residues. The CDR3 DNA reads as TGCAGCGTTGAGAATCTTCAGCGGGGGGGCTCTCGCGGAGATACGCAGTATTTT. Protein: CSVENLQRGGSRGDTQYF.

The CDR3 sequence: CASSPHVDSGSTDTQYF. As DNA, the CDR3 is TGTGCCAGCAGCCCTCATGTGGATAGCGGTAGCACAGATACGCAGTATTTT. The chain has TRBV4-2 and TRBJ2-3; D perhaps matches TRBD2 (6 bases). The V and J ends lost 4 bases and 0 bases respectively, with 17 bases between them. The CDR3 consists of 17 residues. Germline-derived CDR1 and CDR2 are LGHNA and YNFKEQ.

The chain's CDR3 is CASSLRGSRVPYF. CDR3 nucleotides: TGTGCCAGCAGTTTGAGGGGGAGTCGGGTCCCGTACTTC. The V call is TRBV12-3 or TRBV12-4, the J call TRBJ2-7; perhaps TRBD1 as D (6 bases). V was shortened by 3 bases and J by 12 bases, with 18 bases between the two germline ends. This CDR3 comprises 13 residues.

The sample holds a few counts of this clonotype. J is TRBJ2-1 and V is TRBV7-3; D is perhaps TRBD2 (6 bases). CDR3 size: 13 residues. V lost 5 bases and J lost 8, with 13 bases in between. The germline gives CDR1 SGHTA, CDR2 FQGTGA. CDR3 nucleotides: TGTGCCAGCAGCCCCGGGACTGCTTATGAGCAGTTCTTC. This gives the protein CASSPGTAYEQFF.

This clonotype appeared a single time. The J gene is TRBJ2-1, the V gene TRBV4-2; D not certain. V lost 1 base and J lost 6, with 7 bases in between. The CDR3 spans 13 residues. The germline CDR1 and CDR2 sequences are LGHNA and YNFKEQ. The CDR3 sequence: CASSQGVRNEQFF. The CDR3 DNA reads TGTGCCAGCAGCCAAGGGGTTCGCAATGAGCAGTTCTTC.

This clonotype was detected a few times. J is TRBJ1-3 and V is TRBV2, with 7 bases fitting TRBD1. The CDR3 extends over 15 amino acids. With V trimmed by 8 bases and J by 0 bases, 7 bases remained unmatched. From germline, CDR1 is SNHLY and CDR2 FYNNEI. CDR3 sequence: CASGPGTDSGNTIYF. The DNA of the CDR3 is TGTGCCAGCGGACCAGGGACAGACTCTGGAAACACCATATATTTT. Using reference TRBV2 and TRBJ1-3 for the parts outside the CDR3, the full variable domain is EPEVTQTPSHQVTQMGQEVILRCVPISNHLYFYWYRQILGQKVEFLVSFYNNEISEKSEIFDDQFSVERPDGSNFTLKIRSTKLEDSAMYFCASGPGTDSGNTIYFGEGSWLTVV.

This clonotype was picked up a small number of times. The chain has TRBV12-3 or TRBV12-4 and TRBJ2-1; tentatively, D is TRBD1 (5 bases). The ends were cut back, 1 base at V and 7 bases at J, with 17 bases in the middle. The CDR3 runs to 16 residues. CDR3 residues: CASSLDGQGVGNEQFF. For the CDR3, the DNA is TGTGCCAGCAGTTTAGATGGGCAGGGTGTAGGGAATGAGCAGTTCTTC.

There are many counts of this clonotype. The chain joins TRBV29-1 to TRBJ2-1; D not certain. With 1 base removed from V and 0 bases from J, the gap between germline ends came to 10 bases. Germline-derived CDR1 and CDR2 are SQVTM and ANQGSEA. The CDR3 consists of 15 residues. CDR3 nucleotide sequence: TGCAGCGTTGAAGGGGTTATCCGCTCCTACAATGAGCAGTTCTTC. The encoded protein is CSVEGVIRSYNEQFF.

The V gene is TRBV28, the J gene TRBJ1-5; D is ambiguous. The CDR3 runs to 14 residues. CDR1 is MDHEN and CDR2 is SYDVKM in the germline V gene. Trimming cost V 2 bases and J 0 bases, with 5 bases left between them. This CDR3 is CASSLEFSNQPQHF. The CDR3 DNA reads TGTGCCAGCAGTTTAGAGTTTAGCAATCAGCCCCAGCATTTT.

This clonotype has a handful of counts. This chain links TRBV5-1 with TRBJ1-1, with 7 bases fitting TRBD1. The CDR3 is 20 residues long. The germline gives CDR1 SGHRS, CDR2 YFSETQ. J gave up 0 bases and V 0 bases, and 17 bases lay outside the gene matches. The CDR3: CASSLAAGGNRPGMNTEAFF. The CDR3 region has the DNA TGCGCCAGCAGCTTGGCGGCAGGGGGGAACCGGCCGGGAATGAACACTGAAGCTTTCTTT.